Below, one TCR beta chain is given with its context. The data originate from a study of technical replicates of blood from a handful of donors. The CDR3 is made up of 14 amino acids. CDR1 is MNHEY, CDR2 SMNVEV, per germline (reference sequence). Losses at the gene ends were 6 bases for V and 7 bases for J; bases not matched to a gene: 7. Assay used: immunoSEQ multiplex PCR; TCRdb lists only in-frame clones, some missing. Of about 72,000 clones detected, around 92% appear once; the ten largest clones hold under 0.55%. This rearrangement joins TRBV27 to TRBJ1-1; 11 bases are a match to TRBD1. Material for sequencing was T cells isolated from PBMCs. The clonotype comes from a human donor in good health. CDR3 protein: CASRRTGGWNEAFF. CDR3 in DNA: TGTGCCAGCAGAAGGACAGGGGGCTGGAATGAAGCTTTCTTT.